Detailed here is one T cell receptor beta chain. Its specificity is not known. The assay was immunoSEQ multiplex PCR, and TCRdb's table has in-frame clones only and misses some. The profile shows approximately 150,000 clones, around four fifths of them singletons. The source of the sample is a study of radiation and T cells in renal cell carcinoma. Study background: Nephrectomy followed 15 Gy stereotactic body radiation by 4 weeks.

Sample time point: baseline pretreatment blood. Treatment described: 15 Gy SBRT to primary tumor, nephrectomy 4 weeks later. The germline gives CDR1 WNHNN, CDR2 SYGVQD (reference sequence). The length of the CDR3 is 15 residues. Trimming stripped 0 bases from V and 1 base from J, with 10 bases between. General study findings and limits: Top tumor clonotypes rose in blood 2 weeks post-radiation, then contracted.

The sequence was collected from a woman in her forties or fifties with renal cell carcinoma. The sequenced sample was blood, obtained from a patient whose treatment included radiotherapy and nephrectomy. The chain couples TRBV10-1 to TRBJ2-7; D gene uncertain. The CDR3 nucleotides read TGCGCCAGCAGTGAGTCGAAACTCCCATCCTACGAGCAGTACTTC. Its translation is CASSESKLPSYEQYF.